This TCR beta chain was captured in a study of regulatory T cells in long-lasting Graves disease. Germline V lookup: CDR1 MDHEN, CDR2 SYDVKM. The CDR3 spans 16 residues. With 3 bases removed from V and 4 bases from J, the gap between germline ends came to 16 bases. Arm-PCR of CDR3 regions and iRepertoire HTBI primers were the basis on which TCR beta libraries were built. A single record per CDR3 protein comes from TCRdb applying MiXCR to the multiplex PCR reads. The data contain approximately 400,000 distinct CDR3 sequences, about 15% of them singletons. As for time point: newly diagnosed GD, antithyroid drugs for less than 3 months. The TCR library used RNA extracted from PBMCs. The patients included were those that came from an endocrinology department in Xi'an, China. This clonotype was counted many times. These sequences were also reported in another study, on T cells in Graves' hyperthyroidism and ophthalmopathy.

The V call is TRBV28, the J call TRBJ1-5; D is possibly TRBD1 (6 bases). The source material was peripheral blood mononuclear cells (PBMCs), sampled at new diagnosis, from a patient treated with antithyroid drugs. The sequence derives from a woman aged 25-40 years with Graves disease. This chain's CDR3 is CASSFSIGGGNQPQHF. CDR3 coding DNA: TGTGCCAGCAGTTTTTCGATCGGAGGGGGGAATCAGCCCCAGCATTTT.